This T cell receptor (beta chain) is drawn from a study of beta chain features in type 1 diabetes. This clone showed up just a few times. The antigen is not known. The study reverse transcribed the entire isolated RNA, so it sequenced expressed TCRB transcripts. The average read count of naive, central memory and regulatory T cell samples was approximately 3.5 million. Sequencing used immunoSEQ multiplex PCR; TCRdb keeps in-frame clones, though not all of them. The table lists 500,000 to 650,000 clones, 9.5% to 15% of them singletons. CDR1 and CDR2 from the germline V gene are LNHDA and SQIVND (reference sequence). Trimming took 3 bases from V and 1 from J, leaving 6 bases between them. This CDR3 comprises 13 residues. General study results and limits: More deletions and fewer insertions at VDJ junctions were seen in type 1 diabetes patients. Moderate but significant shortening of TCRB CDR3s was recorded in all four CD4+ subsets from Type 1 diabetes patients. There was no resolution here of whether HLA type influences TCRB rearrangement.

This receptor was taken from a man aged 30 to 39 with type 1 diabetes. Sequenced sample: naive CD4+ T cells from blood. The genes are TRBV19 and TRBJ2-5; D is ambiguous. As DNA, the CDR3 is TGTGCCAGTAGTATCGCAGCCCAAGAGACCCAGTACTTC. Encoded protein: CASSIAAQETQYF. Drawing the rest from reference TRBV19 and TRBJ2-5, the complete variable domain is DGGITQSPKYLFRKEGQNVTLSCEQNLNHDAMYWYRQDPGQGLRLIYYSQIVNDFQKGDIAEGYSVSREKKESFPLTVTSAQKNPTAFYLCASSIAAQETQYFGPGTRLLVL.